This T cell receptor beta chain comes out of a study of CD8+CD57+ T cells in acquired aplastic anemia (dated by TCRdb to the late 2010s). Background for the entire study: DNA extracted from sorted CD4+ and CD8+ cells had a mean of approximately 3 ug, with a range of roughly 0.17 to 30 ug. Mean read counts for healthy donor samples were roughly 10 million for CD4+ cells and 11.0 million for CD8+ cells.

As concerns this clonotype: Its antigen remains undetermined. No base-level quality is on record; no much larger clone is a single base apart.

V and J are truncated by 0 bases and 11 bases respectively, leaving an intervening sequence of 20 bases. The germline V gene (reference sequence) provides CDR1 LNHNV and CDR2 YYDKDF. The CDR3 starts with the cysteine, ends with the phenylalanine, and has 17 residues. This entry keeps only the CDR3 DNA: 51 bases, framed from base 1. Study-level results and caveats: Roughly 29 CD8+ CDR3 sequences were found in both patients and controls but appeared to be highly expressed in patients and within the immunodominant clones of the patients. CD8+ Simpson's diversity did not differ significantly between patients and healthy controls (P=0.060).

Genomic DNA served as template for TCR beta VDJ combination and CDR3 sequence profiling. An Illumina HiSeq 2000 was used for TCR repertoire sequencing. The study's own analysis went as follows. Repertoires were assessed using TRBV/TRBJ rearrangement plots, CDR3 size and DJ length profiles, and Simpson's diversity index. Whichever DNA sequence was most abundant in the deep sequencing data was defined as the immunodominant clone. CDR3 amino acid sequences were screened for sharing across subjects and were compared with published repertoires and the VDJdb database. TCRdb reanalyzed the raw reads on its own, using fastp at Q25 for trimming and MiXCR for clone calling, and kept in-frame beta chains. Merged by CDR3 protein, the rows form single entries marked with the most common genes and DNA. The V and J calls come from TCRdb's annotation, not from the publication. Recorded for this sample are around 50,000 distinct CDR3 sequences; about 73% of them occurred a single time. The ten biggest clones cover roughly 34% of the sample.

In the study, sorted CD4+ and CD8+ blood T cells from patients with severe aplastic anemia and from healthy subjects underwent deep sequencing of TCR repertoires. Ficoll-Paque density gradient centrifugation was used to isolate peripheral blood mononuclear cells. Before DNA extraction, CD4+ and CD8+ T cells were sorted by FACS or by magnetic beads. This receptor was identified in a human donor in good health, serving as a control. Sequenced: sorted CD4+, CD8+, or CD8+CD57+ T cells (not recorded which) from PBMCs. Recombination connected TRBV15 to TRBJ1-6; TRBD1 could be the D gene, as 6 bases match. The CDR3 protein is CATSRDTRGVNNPPLHF. The bases read TGTGCCACCAGCAGAGATACAAGGGGGGTCAACAATCCACCCCTCCACTTT.